This T cell receptor beta chain originates from a study of blood T cell repertoires in COVID-19. Background on the study: T cells, B-cell-depleted T cells, or PBMCs provided the cDNA or gDNA that served as material.

V gave up 6 bases and J gave up 4 bases, with 13 bases separating them. The CDR3 covers 14 residues. The germline V gene encodes CDR1 MNHEY and CDR2 SVGAGI. Original analysis: Amplified reference gene primers provided the basis for estimating nucleated cell counts. Produced via immunoSEQ multiplex PCR; TCRdb's table is partial and in-frame only. The V and J calls and clone size were taken over from that table, and D and trimming were inferred from the DNA. The sample has around 300,000 clones; 90% are singletons. This receptor was identified in a woman aged 18-35 years with acute COVID-19. Sequencing was carried out using PBMCs or T cells enriched from blood (not recorded which). This chain joins TRBV6-5 and TRBJ1-3; D remains unclear. CDR3 residues: CASRERVFGNTIYF. Written as DNA, the CDR3 is TGTGCCAGCAGAGAGAGGGTGTTCGGAAACACCATATATTTT.